Reported below is one T cell receptor beta chain. Its antigen is currently unknown. After isolation, RNA underwent reverse transcription to generate cDNA as the sequencing template. The repertoire was sequenced with immunoSEQ multiplex PCR; TCRdb's copy has only in-frame clones and lacks some. The sample yields approximately 82,000 clones, approximately 50% seen once. This sample was taken from a study of CD8+ T cells in alopecia areata. CDR3 length: 14 amino acids. Study-wide findings and caveats: Scalp data also include sequences from resident alphabeta T cells of normal skin. Lesional scalp displayed greater clonality than normal scalp, most notably in alopecia totalis/universalis.

The sequence came from a human donor with alopecia areata. J is TRBJ2-5 and V is TRBV21-1; TRBD1, the D gene given by the table, was not confirmed from the DNA. TRBV21-1 is an annotated pseudogene. The sequencing sample was made of NKG2D-high CD8+ T cells sorted from blood. CDR3 nucleotides: TGTGCCAGCAACCCTCAGGGCGACCAAGAGACCCAGTACTTC. Residues: CASNPQGDQETQYF.